The 17 T cell receptor beta chains below come from one sample, sequenced in a study of cytomegalovirus exposure and HLA in healthy donors. TCRdb's table, derived via immunoSEQ multiplex PCR, lists solely in-frame clones and lacks some. The sample consists of roughly 250,000 clones, around 85% of them appearing once. Sequencing was performed on PBMCs. The receptors were sampled from a woman aged 25-40 years in good health and CMV-seropositive.

This chain connects TRBV4-2 to TRBJ2-3; 11 bases fit TRBD2. The CDR3 totals 16 residues. The V segment lost 0 bases and the J segment 1 base; nucleotides outside the gene matches: 0. Germline V lookup: CDR1 LGHNA, CDR2 YNFKEQ. The CDR3 DNA reads TGTGCCAGCAGCCAAGAACTAGCGGGAGGCACAGATACGCAGTATTTT. It translates to CASSQELAGGTDTQYF.

V and J are TRBV28 and TRBJ1-4, with TRBD1 matching over 10 bases. Germline V gene data show CDR1 as MDHEN and CDR2 as SYDVKM. Germline trimming cut 6 bases from V and 7 bases from J; bases unmatched to any gene: 11. CDR3 length equals 16 residues. CDR3 DNA: TGTGCCAGCAGGCGACAGGGGGCGCGTTCGGGTGAAAAACTGTTTTTT. It encodes CASRRQGARSGEKLFF. The full variable domain, its missing parts supplied by reference TRBV28 and TRBJ1-4, is DVKVTQSSRYLVKRTGEKVFLECVQDMDHENMFWYRQDPGLGLRLIYFSYDVKMKEKGDIPEGYSVSREKKERFSLILESASTNQTSMYLCASRRQGARSGEKLFFGSGTQLSVL.

The count of this clone is one. V gene TRBV10-2 combines with J gene TRBJ2-7; the D is unclear. The germline V and J ends were trimmed by 4 bases and 7 bases, with 8 bases remaining between them. The germline CDR1 and CDR2 sequences are WSHSY and SAAADI. This CDR3 is 11 amino acids long. CDR3 sequence: CASSVGREQYF. The CDR3 bases are TGCGCCAGCAGTGTGGGCCGGGAGCAGTACTTC.

V usage is TRBV5-5 and J usage is TRBJ2-7, with D tentatively TRBD2 (6 bases). Trimming left V 0 bases short and J 5 bases short, with 15 bases between. From germline, CDR1 is SGHKS and CDR2 YYEKEE (reference sequence). CDR3 length: 15 residues. CDR3 protein: CASSLARGSFNEQYF. The CDR3 DNA reads TGTGCCAGCAGCTTGGCCCGGGGGTCCTTTAACGAGCAGTACTTC.

The CDR3 loop reads CASSLGGGQEGYTF. The DNA of the CDR3 is TGCGCCAGCAGCTTGGGCGGGGGGCAGGAAGGCTACACCTTC. The V gene is TRBV5-1, the J gene TRBJ1-2; D is perhaps TRBD1 (6 bases). CDR3 length: 14 residues. Germline V gene lookup returns CDR1 SGHRS and CDR2 YFSETQ. V shed 0 bases and J shed 8 bases, with 14 bases lying between them.

The chain carries TRBV6-4 and TRBJ1-2, with D maybe TRBD1 (5 bases). Germline-derived CDR1 and CDR2 are MRHNA and SNTAGT. Deletions cut 2 bases from V and 5 bases from J, with 15 bases between. The CDR3 has 15 residues. The chain's CDR3 is CASSDGRAGYYGYTF. Here the CDR3 DNA reads TGTGCCAGCAGTGACGGCAGGGCCGGTTATTATGGCTACACCTTC.

The chain is built from TRBV4-1 and TRBJ1-2; D possibly corresponds to TRBD1 (6 bases). Germline V CDR1 and CDR2: MGHRA, YSYEKL. This CDR3 has 14 amino acids. Deletions cut 1 base from V and 4 bases from J, with 10 bases between. DNA of the CDR3: TGCGCCAGCAGCCAAGTAACAGGGCCCTATGGCTACACCTTC. As protein: CASSQVTGPYGYTF.

The chain has TRBV5-6 and TRBJ2-2, with TRBD2 matching over 7 bases. Germline assignment: CDR1 SGHDT and CDR2 YYEEEE. V trimming: 9 bases; J trimming: 5 bases; junction bases outside the gene matches: 4. There are 12 residues in the CDR3. CDR3 protein: CATSGYTGELFF. The DNA for the CDR3 is TGTGCCACTAGCGGTTATACCGGGGAGCTGTTTTTT.

This clone occurred once. The chain employs TRBV4-1 and TRBJ1-5; TRBD1 is a possible D gene (6 bases). Between the trimmed V and J ends, which lost 2 bases and 8 bases, there was a span of 22 bases. This CDR3 is built from 17 residues. Germline-derived CDR1 and CDR2 are MGHRA and YSYEKL. The CDR3 spells CASSQPWRSGDRKPQHF. As DNA, the CDR3 is TGCGCCAGCAGCCAACCGTGGCGGTCAGGGGATAGGAAGCCCCAGCATTTT.

As regards this clone: The same CDR3 is also encoded by other DNA sequences in this sample. V is TRBV29-1 and J is TRBJ2-1; 9 bases are a match to TRBD1. Germline loops: CDR1 SQVTM, CDR2 ANQGSEA. CDR3 length: 15 amino acids. Losses at the gene ends were 0 bases for V and 6 bases for J; bases not matched to a gene: 6. This CDR3 is CSVEDRGTGLNEQFF. The CDR3, as DNA: TGCAGCGTTGAAGATCGGGGGACAGGGCTCAATGAGCAGTTCTTC.

The rearrangement joins TRBV27 to TRBJ2-1; TRBD2 matches at 10 bases. After removal of 5 bases from V and 4 bases from J, the junction contained 5 bases not matched to a gene. Germline CDR1 and CDR2: MNHEY and SMNVEV (reference sequence). The CDR3 runs to 15 residues. The CDR3 region is CASSPRSGRYNEQFF. The CDR3, as DNA: TGTGCCAGCAGTCCCCGTAGCGGGAGGTACAATGAGCAGTTCTTC.

This clone occurred once. This sequence joins TRBV7-2 and TRBJ2-7; 8 bases are a match to TRBD2. CDR1 is SGHTA, CDR2 FQGNSA, per germline. The CDR3 is 17 residues long. V was clipped by 1 base and J by 0 bases; unmatched bases: 8. The DNA of the CDR3 is TGTGCCAGCAGCTTAGTGAGTGGTGGGACTAGCTCCTACGAGCAGTACTTC. Its protein is CASSLVSGGTSSYEQYF.

The chain joins TRBV4-1 to TRBJ2-7, with D possibly TRBD2 on 5 matching bases. The V end lost 3 bases, the J end lost 3 bases, and 18 bases lay between the germline ends. Germline-derived CDR1 and CDR2 are MGHRA and YSYEKL. The CDR3 spans 16 residues. The CDR3 DNA follows: TGCGCCAGCAGCCACGGCGGGCCCTCGGACCGCTACGAGCAGTACTTC. The encoded protein is CASSHGGPSDRYEQYF.

This chain joins TRBV5-1 and TRBJ2-5; 14 bases line up with TRBD2. The CDR3 spans 17 residues. Germline CDR1 is SGHRS and CDR2 is YFSETQ. Trimming at V came to 5 bases and at J to 1 base, leaving 7 bases not matched to a gene. CDR3 in amino acids: CASSSGTSGSSQETQYF. As DNA, the CDR3 is TGCGCCAGCAGTTCAGGGACTAGCGGGAGTTCCCAAGAGACCCAGTACTTC.

The CDR3 is CASSWGGGDTQYF. CDR3 sequence (DNA): TGTGCCAGCAGCTGGGGAGGGGGGGATACGCAGTATTTT. The chain is built from TRBV7-3 and TRBJ2-3, with D perhaps matching TRBD2 (7 bases). Germline V lookup: CDR1 SGHTA, CDR2 FQGTGA. V lost 4 bases and J lost 6, with 11 bases in between. CDR3 length: 13 amino acids.

A few counts support this clone. V gene TRBV6-5 combines with J gene TRBJ1-2; TRBD1 matches at 8 bases. CDR1 MNHEY and CDR2 SVGAGI come from the germline V gene. V trimming: 8 bases; J trimming: 7 bases; junction bases outside the gene matches: 9. This CDR3 spans 13 amino acids. CDR3 protein: CASRETGERGYTF. The CDR3 DNA sequence: TGTGCCAGCCGGGAGACAGGGGAGCGTGGCTACACCTTC.

This chain uses TRBV7-3 with TRBJ1-2, with 7 bases aligning to TRBD1. J was trimmed by 8 bases and V by 4 bases; bases with no gene match: 10. The CDR3 is 14 amino acids. The V gene's germline CDR1 is SGHTA and CDR2 FQGTGA. CDR3 in DNA: TGTGCCAGCAGCTCCTTTCCAGGGGGTGGGGGCTACACCTTC. Residues: CASSSFPGGGGYTF.